This passage covers 3 T cell receptor beta chains from one sample sequenced in a study of blood T cell repertoires in COVID-19. Measured with immunoSEQ multiplex PCR; TCRdb has only the in-frame clones, and not every one. The repertoire holds just over 150,000 clones, 80% to 90% seen once, with about 2.5% in the top ten. Sequencing used peripheral blood. Receptors originate from an older woman with acute or convalescent COVID-19.

The gene calls are TRBV7-6 and TRBJ2-2; tentative D call: TRBD2 (6 bases). The CDR3 loop spans 15 amino acids. Germline lookup yields CDR1 SGHVS and CDR2 FNYEAQ. Trimming left V 3 bases short and J 0 bases short, with 8 bases between. The CDR3 coding sequence is TGTGCCAGCAGCTTCCGGGGGTCGAACACCGGGGAGCTGTTTTTT. Its protein is CASSFRGSNTGELFF.

This clone has only one observation. J is TRBJ1-2 and V is TRBV6-5; 8 bases match TRBD1. Trimming cost V 6 bases and J 4 bases; bases outside gene matches: 7. Germline V gene sequence: CDR1 MNHEY, CDR2 SVGAGI. This CDR3 has 14 amino acids. DNA for the CDR3: TGTGCCAGCAGGATATCCGGGACAGGCTATGGCTACACCTTC. Encoded protein: CASRISGTGYGYTF.

The chain recombines TRBV28 with TRBJ1-2; D is undetermined. Trimming stripped 2 bases from V and 4 bases from J, with 14 bases between. The CDR3 sequence is 15 residues long. The germline CDR1 and CDR2 sequences are MDHEN and SYDVKM. CDR3 residues: CASSLNPRGVYGYTF. The CDR3 nucleotides read TGTGCCAGCAGTTTAAACCCCCGTGGAGTCTATGGCTACACCTTC.